This TCR beta chain came from a study of T cell responses to AZD1222 COVID-19 vaccine. The germline V and J ends were trimmed by 0 bases and 4 bases, with 9 bases remaining between them. The CDR3 contains 15 residues. Looked up from germline, CDR1 is MNHNS and CDR2 is SASEGT. Clones were read by immunoSEQ multiplex PCR, and TCRdb kept only the in-frame ones, dropping some. The sample carries approximately 180,000 clones, approximately 94% recorded once. The chain joins TRBV6-1 to TRBJ1-4, with D unclear. This clonotype originated in an adult who received the MenACWY meningococcal vaccine as a control. The sequencing here drew on peripheral blood, taken 28 days after the second dose of the MenACWY control vaccine. The CDR3 protein is CASSEAFVGNEKLFF. The CDR3 region has the DNA TGTGCCAGCAGTGAAGCGTTTGTTGGTAATGAAAAACTGTTTTTT.